This T cell receptor (beta chain) was captured in a study of response to subunit inactivated influenza vaccine. V was clipped by 5 bases and J by 3 bases, with 15 bases between them. The germline V gene has CDR1 MNHNS and CDR2 SASEGT. There are 15 residues in the CDR3. TCRdb redid the calling of the RT-PCR reads with MiXCR, one entry per CDR3 protein. The sample consists of approximately 200,000 distinct CDR3 sequences, approximately 15% of them appearing once. This clonotype has more than one count but fewer than ten. Its antigen is undetermined. Study results and caveats: Only a handful of new T cells, the authors suggested, are recruited with each seasonal influenza vaccination.

The sequence was collected from a man between 50 and 59 years old who received an inactivated influenza vaccine. The genes are TRBV6-1 and TRBJ2-3; possible D gene TRBD2, 5 bases. The sample consisted of CD8+ T cells sorted from PBMCs, taken approximately 5 days after vaccination. The CDR3 nucleotides are TGTGCCAGCAGTCCCACTAGAAGGTGGACAGATACGCAGTATTTT. Translating gives CASSPTRRWTDTQYF.